Listed below are T cell receptor beta chains from one sample, sequenced in a study of early stage breast cancer tumors. The method was immunoSEQ multiplex PCR; TCRdb's version includes in-frame clones alone and lacks a portion of them. The sample lists thousands of clones, roughly 77% occurring once. Material: normal breast tissue next to the tumor. The receptors here all came from a person between 55 and 69 years old with breast cancer. Both conserved end residues are part of each CDR3. Each record gives: J gene, D gene, V gene, clone size, CDR3 protein, CDR3 DNA. A D gene is named only where the DNA matches it firmly. Size is stated for part of the rows, as once, few or many counts, or as a class when the clone is expanded.

J: TRBJ1-2
D: NA
V: TRBV7-2
size: NA
CDR3: CASSTQQGYYGYTF
DNA: TGTGCCAGCAGCACCCAACAGGGATACTATGGCTACACCTTC

J: TRBJ1-5
D: NA
V: TRBV5-8
size: NA
CDR3: CASSRRGGSGNQPQHF
DNA: TGTGCCAGCAGCCGGCGAGGGGGTTCTGGGAATCAGCCCCAGCATTTT

J: TRBJ1-1
D: NA
V: TRBV6-5
size: NA
CDR3: CASSYWKTMNTEAFF
DNA: TGTGCCAGCAGTTACTGGAAAACCATGAACACTGAAGCTTTCTTT

J: TRBJ1-5
D: NA
V: TRBV28
size: NA
CDR3: CASSPHRDNQPQHF
DNA: TGTGCCAGCAGTCCTCACAGGGACAATCAGCCCCAGCATTTT

J: TRBJ1-5
D: TRBD1
V: TRBV7-2
size: NA
CDR3: CASSHMGQGEKPQHF
DNA: TGTGCCAGCAGCCACATGGGGCAGGGGGAAAAGCCCCAGCATTTT

J: TRBJ2-1
D: TRBD2
V: TRBV29-1
size: NA
CDR3: CSASGTSGRREQFF
DNA: TGCAGCGCCTCAGGGACTAGCGGGAGGCGCGAGCAGTTCTTC

J: TRBJ2-7
D: TRBD1
V: TRBV5-1
size: NA
CDR3: CASSPGTGASNEQYF
DNA: TGCGCCAGCAGCCCCGGGACAGGGGCCTCTAACGAGCAGTACTTC

J: TRBJ2-3
D: TRBD2
V: TRBV6-5
size: NA
CDR3: CASSPSSGSTDTQYF
DNA: TGTGCCAGCAGTCCCTCTAGCGGGAGCACAGATACGCAGTATTTT

J: TRBJ2-3
D: TRBD2
V: TRBV28
size: NA
CDR3: CASSPSSGGADTQYF
DNA: TGTGCCAGCAGTCCCTCTAGCGGAGGGGCAGATACGCAGTATTTT

J: TRBJ2-1
D: NA
V: TRBV5-1
size: NA
CDR3: CASSPEQRYNEQFF
DNA: TGCGCCAGCAGCCCCGAACAGAGGTACAATGAGCAGTTCTTC

J: TRBJ2-5
D: NA
V: TRBV7-7
size: NA
CDR3: CASSLGEGGQTQYF
DNA: TGTGCTAGCAGCTTAGGAGAGGGAGGACAGACCCAGTACTTC

J: TRBJ2-6
D: TRBD2
V: TRBV5-1
size: NA
CDR3: CASSPPSGGASGANVLTF
DNA: TGCGCCAGCAGCCCCCCGAGCGGGGGGGCCTCTGGGGCCAACGTCCTGACTTTC

J: TRBJ1-1
D: TRBD1
V: TRBV10-3
size: NA
CDR3: CAISGQGTAEAFF
DNA: TGTGCCATCAGCGGACAGGGGACCGCTGAAGCTTTCTTT

J: TRBJ2-1
D: NA
V: TRBV6-4
size: NA
CDR3: CASSLDGTSGEQFF
DNA: TGTGCCAGCAGCCTGGACGGGACTTCGGGTGAGCAGTTCTTC

J: TRBJ2-3
D: NA
V: TRBV6-4
size: NA
CDR3: CASSHSGTDTQYF
DNA: TGTGCCAGCAGTCACAGTGGCACAGATACGCAGTATTTT

J: TRBJ1-1
D: TRBD1
V: TRBV5-1
size: NA
CDR3: CASSRRSTTPLGQRSIGTEAFF
DNA: TGCGCCAGCAGCCGACGCTCCACGACCCCTTTGGGACAGCGAAGTATCGGGACTGAAGCTTTCTTT

J: TRBJ1-3
D: TRBD1
V: TRBV28
size: few
CDR3: CASNPMDRVNTIYF
DNA: TGTGCCAGCAACCCCATGGACAGGGTAAACACCATATATTTT

J: TRBJ1-1
D: TRBD1
V: TRBV2
size: NA
CDR3: CASQYPGQVRGTEAFF
DNA: TGTGCCAGCCAGTACCCGGGACAGGTCCGGGGCACTGAAGCTTTCTTT

J: TRBJ2-2
D: NA
V: TRBV29-1
size: NA
CDR3: CSVVGGRAGELFF
DNA: TGCAGCGTTGTAGGGGGACGGGCCGGGGAGCTGTTTTTT

J: TRBJ1-1
D: NA
V: TRBV27
size: NA
CDR3: CASSLGGRGTEAFF
DNA: TGTGCCAGCAGTTTAGGCGGTAGGGGCACTGAAGCTTTCTTT

J: TRBJ1-5
D: TRBD1
V: TRBV19
size: once
CDR3: CASSEDRGRNQPQHF
DNA: TGTGCCAGTAGTGAGGACAGGGGAAGGAATCAGCCCCAGCATTTT

J: TRBJ2-7
D: TRBD1
V: TRBV19
size: NA
CDR3: CASSPIRDRGVGEQYF
DNA: TGTGCCAGTAGTCCCATCCGGGACAGGGGCGTAGGCGAGCAGTACTTC

J: TRBJ2-7
D: NA
V: TRBV6-1
size: NA
CDR3: CASSFDRSYEQYF
DNA: TGTGCCAGCAGTTTCGACAGGTCCTACGAGCAGTACTTC

J: TRBJ2-1
D: NA
V: TRBV6-1
size: NA
CDR3: CASIKGIYNEQFF
DNA: TGTGCCAGCATCAAGGGGATCTACAATGAGCAGTTCTTC

J: TRBJ2-7
D: NA
V: TRBV2
size: few
CDR3: CASSEYRLYEQYF
DNA: TGTGCCAGCAGTGAATACCGCCTCTACGAGCAGTACTTC

J: TRBJ2-1
D: NA
V: TRBV29-1
size: NA
CDR3: CTGAPVSNEQFF
DNA: TGCACGGGGGCCCCCGTGAGTAATGAGCAGTTCTTC

J: TRBJ2-3
D: TRBD2
V: TRBV7-2
size: NA
CDR3: CASSPSGGALDTQYF
DNA: TGTGCCAGCAGCCCCAGCGGGGGGGCCTTAGATACGCAGTATTTT

J: TRBJ1-5
D: TRBD1
V: TRBV6-1
size: NA
CDR3: CASSAGTGRRNQPQHF
DNA: TGTGCCAGCAGTGCCGGGACAGGGAGGCGCAATCAGCCCCAGCATTTT

J: TRBJ1-5
D: NA
V: TRBV6-5
size: NA
CDR3: CASSRNYNQPQHF
DNA: TGTGCCAGCAGTCGGAATTACAATCAGCCCCAGCATTTT

J: TRBJ1-1
D: NA
V: TRBV25-1
size: NA
CDR3: CASREIGQTRVEAFF
DNA: TGTGCCAGCAGGGAGATCGGACAGACCCGGGTTGAAGCTTTCTTT

J: TRBJ1-2
D: NA
V: TRBV4-2
size: NA
CDR3: CASSQVNSALQGFVGYTF
DNA: TGTGCCAGCAGCCAAGTTAACTCCGCACTTCAGGGGTTCGTCGGCTACACCTTC

J: TRBJ1-5
D: NA
V: TRBV7-9
size: NA
CDR3: CASSSQNNRPQHF
DNA: TGTGCCAGCAGCTCGCAGAACAATCGGCCCCAGCATTTT

J: TRBJ2-1
D: NA
V: TRBV5-1
size: NA
CDR3: CASSLDVLARYNEQFF
DNA: TGCGCCAGCAGCTTGGACGTCCTAGCGCGGTACAATGAGCAGTTCTTC

J: TRBJ1-4
D: NA
V: TRBV5-1
size: NA
CDR3: CASSWSGFATNEKLFF
DNA: TGCGCCAGCAGCTGGAGTGGGTTTGCAACTAATGAAAAACTGTTTTTT

J: TRBJ1-1
D: NA
V: TRBV12-2
size: NA
CDR3: CASRFDRANTEAFF
DNA: TGTGCAAGTCGCTTTGACAGGGCTAACACTGAAGCTTTCTTT

J: TRBJ1-6
D: TRBD1
V: TRBV2
size: few
CDR3: CATQGGRNSPLHF
DNA: TGTGCCACGCAAGGGGGCCGCAATTCACCCCTCCACTTT

J: TRBJ1-5
D: NA
V: TRBV19
size: NA
CDR3: CASSISGWSNQPQHF
DNA: TGTGCCAGTAGTATCAGTGGCTGGAGCAATCAGCCCCAGCATTTT

J: TRBJ2-7
D: TRBD1
V: TRBV27
size: NA
CDR3: CASSPGTDKQYF
DNA: TGTGCCAGCAGCCCCGGGACAGACAAGCAGTACTTC

J: TRBJ1-5
D: NA
V: TRBV5-1
size: NA
CDR3: CASSLDGRYNQPQHF
DNA: TGCGCCAGCAGCTTGGACGGGCGCTACAATCAGCCCCAGCATTTT

J: TRBJ2-7
D: NA
V: TRBV21-1
size: NA
CDR3: CASSGGGAFLAYEQYF
DNA: TGTGCCAGCAGCGGGGGTGGGGCCTTCCTGGCCTACGAGCAGTACTTC

J: TRBJ1-1
D: NA
V: TRBV6-1
size: NA
CDR3: CASSRATANTEAFF
DNA: TGTGCTAGTAGCCGTGCGACAGCGAACACTGAAGCTTTCTTT

J: TRBJ2-1
D: TRBD2
V: TRBV15
size: NA
CDR3: CATSKAGRTRVDEQFF
DNA: TGTGCCACCAGCAAGGCCGGTCGGACTAGGGTGGATGAGCAGTTCTTC